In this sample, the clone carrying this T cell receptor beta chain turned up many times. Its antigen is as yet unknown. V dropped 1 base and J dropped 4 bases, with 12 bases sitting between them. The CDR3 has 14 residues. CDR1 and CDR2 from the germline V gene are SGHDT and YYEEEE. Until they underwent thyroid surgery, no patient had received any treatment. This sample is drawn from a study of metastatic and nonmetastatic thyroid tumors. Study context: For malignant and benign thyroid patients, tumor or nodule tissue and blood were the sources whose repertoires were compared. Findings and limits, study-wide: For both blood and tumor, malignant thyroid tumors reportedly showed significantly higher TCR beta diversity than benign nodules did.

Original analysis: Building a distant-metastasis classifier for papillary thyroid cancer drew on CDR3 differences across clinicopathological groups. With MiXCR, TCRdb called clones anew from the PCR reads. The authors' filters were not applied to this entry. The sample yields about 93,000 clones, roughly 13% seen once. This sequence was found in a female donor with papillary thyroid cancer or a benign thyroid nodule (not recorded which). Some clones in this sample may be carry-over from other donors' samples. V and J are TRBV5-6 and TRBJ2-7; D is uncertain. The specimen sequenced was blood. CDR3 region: CASSLYIQIYEQYF. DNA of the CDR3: TGTGCCAGCAGCTTGTACATACAGATTTACGAGCAGTACTTC.